This T cell receptor beta chain was found in a study of shared clonotypes between healthy human individuals. Study in general: The study drew on two women and a few men aged 18 to 49 as donors.

For this clone: The antigen remains undetermined.

Clones were sequenced by immunoSEQ multiplex PCR, and TCRdb holds only the in-frame ones, with some missing. The sample lists about a million clones, 70% to 85% occurring once. Germline CDR1 reads GTSNPN; CDR2 reads SVGIG (reference sequence). The CDR3 sequence is 13 residues long. The junction had 4 bases not matched to a gene; V was cut back by 1 base and J by 7 bases. Study-level results: Several donors shared around 5.1% of their naive CD4 clonotypes. Genetic and exposure-history diversity was limited by the small donor number. Expectations were that clonotype sharing among donors would be affected by sequencing depth.

This chain uses TRBV30 with TRBJ2-1; 7 positions agree with TRBD1. The clonotype comes from a man aged 18 to 35 in good health. Some clones in this sample may be carry-over from other donors' samples. Sample: memory CD4+ T cells from PBMCs. Stated subset: CD45RA-negative fraction. Here the CDR3 reads CAWSGGGWNEQFF. The CDR3 DNA reads as TGTGCCTGGAGTGGAGGGGGCTGGAATGAGCAGTTCTTC.